The 21 T cell receptor beta chains listed next were all sequenced from one sample in a study of response to subunit inactivated influenza vaccine. TCRdb re-called the RT-PCR reads with MiXCR, one entry per CDR3 protein. The sample yields hundreds of thousands of distinct CDR3 sequences, 13% seen once. Sequenced material: PBMCs from blood, taken roughly 48 days after vaccination. These receptors came from a man in his forties or fifties who received an inactivated influenza vaccine.

The rearrangement uses TRBV18 and TRBJ2-3; D gene uncertain. Germline CDR1 is KGHSH and CDR2 is LQKENI. CDR3 length equals 16 residues. The ends were cut back, 4 bases at V and 2 bases at J, with 16 bases in the middle. The CDR3 sequence: CASSHRPNTPTDTQYF. CDR3 bases: TGTGCCAGCTCACACCGACCTAACACCCCCACAGATACGCAGTATTTT.

Many counts were recorded for this clonotype. This chain connects TRBV6-5 to TRBJ2-3; tentatively, D is TRBD2 (6 bases). The CDR3 has 15 amino acids. Trimming cost V 1 base and J 4 bases, with 12 bases left between them. Looked up from germline, CDR1 is MNHEY and CDR2 is SVGAGI. CDR3 amino acids: CASSYLRGLADTQYF. As DNA, the CDR3 is TGTGCCAGCAGTTACTTGAGGGGACTCGCAGATACGCAGTATTTT.

This clonotype has ten or more counts. The chain carries TRBV12-3 or TRBV12-4 and TRBJ1-6; no clear D. This CDR3 has 12 amino acids. Trimming removed 2 bases at V and 11 bases at J, with 7 bases between. CDR3 in DNA: TGTGCCAGCAGTTTAAGGATCCCACCCCTCCACTTT. Its protein product is CASSLRIPPLHF.

This clonotype was observed a few times. J is TRBJ1-2 and V is TRBV7-2; 7 bases align to TRBD1. The CDR3 consists of 15 residues. Trimming cost V 2 bases and J 2 bases; bases outside gene matches: 5. Germline V gene lookup returns CDR1 SGHTA and CDR2 FQGNSA. The CDR3 loop reads CASSLPETGNYGYTF. CDR3 sequence (DNA): TGTGCCAGCAGCTTACCCGAGACAGGGAACTATGGCTACACCTTC.

The V gene is TRBV5-6, the J gene TRBJ1-1; D possibly corresponds to TRBD1 (6 bases). Trimming took off 3 bases at V and 2 bases at J, with 11 bases between the two ends. Germline V gene sequence: CDR1 SGHDT, CDR2 YYEEEE. CDR3 length: 14 residues. CDR3 sequence reads: CASSWTDINTEAFF. The DNA of the CDR3 is TGTGCCAGCAGCTGGACAGATATTAACACTGAAGCTTTCTTT.

This rearrangement joins TRBV7-2 to TRBJ2-5, with 7 bases that match TRBD1. The ends lost 5 bases at V and 4 bases at J; junction bases unmatched: 7. There are 14 residues in the CDR3. The germline V gene has CDR1 SGHTA and CDR2 FQGNSA. The CDR3 nucleotides are TGTGCCAGCAGCCCCAGACAGGGAAGAGAGACCCAGTACTTC. Its protein product is CASSPRQGRETQYF.

This clonotype has a handful of counts. This chain uses TRBV29-1 with TRBJ2-1, with 9 bases fitting TRBD2. The ends lost 6 bases at V and 6 bases at J; junction bases unmatched: 15. CDR3 length equals 16 residues. CDR1 SQVTM and CDR2 ANQGSEA come from the germline V gene. Here the CDR3 DNA reads TGCAGCGTCGCTACCCCCCCAGCGGGAGGTCCCAATGAGCAGTTCTTC. Translation: CSVATPPAGGPNEQFF.

CDR3 in amino acids: CASSRPWAEGNNEQFF. CDR3 bases: TGTGCCAGCAGCCGCCCCTGGGCGGAGGGGAACAATGAGCAGTTCTTC. This rearrangement joins TRBV7-9 to TRBJ2-1; D may be TRBD2 (6 bases). Trimming removed 5 bases at V and 5 bases at J, with 19 bases between. CDR3 length equals 16 residues. Germline CDR1 SEHNR, CDR2 FQNEAQ (reference sequence).

This clonotype was picked up a small number of times. The chain carries TRBV5-6 and TRBJ2-1; no firm D call. The CDR3 is 13 amino acids. The germline gives CDR1 SGHDT, CDR2 YYEEEE. V was shortened by 0 bases and J by 4 bases, with 5 bases between the two germline ends. The DNA for the CDR3 is TGTGCCAGCAGCTTGGCCATTTACAATGAGCAGTTCTTC. As protein: CASSLAIYNEQFF.

This clonotype was recorded at least ten times. The V call is TRBV20-1, the J call TRBJ1-6; 9 bases agree with TRBD1. Germline V gives CDR1 DFQATT, CDR2 SNEGSKA (reference sequence). V shed 6 bases and J 7 bases; nucleotides not matched to a gene: 4. CDR3 size: 13 residues. DNA of the CDR3: TGCAGTGCCGTGGACAGGGGCAATTCACCCCTCCACTTT. This sequence encodes CSAVDRGNSPLHF.

This chain links TRBV11-2 with TRBJ2-7; no firm D call. The CDR3 covers 14 residues. From germline, CDR1 is SGHAT and CDR2 FQNNGV. Trimming left V 2 bases short and J 3 bases short, with 11 bases between. The CDR3 sequence: CASSLNDGNYEQYF. The CDR3 DNA is TGTGCCAGCAGCTTAAATGACGGAAACTACGAGCAGTACTTC.

The V call is TRBV9, the J call TRBJ2-1, with 7 bases fitting TRBD2. Germline CDR1 and CDR2: SGDLS and YYNGEE. This CDR3 region has 16 residues. J lost 3 bases, V lost 0 bases, and 6 bases had no gene match. The CDR3 nucleotides are TGTGCCAGCAGCGTAGGGGGGGGTAGCGGCTACAATGAGCAGTTCTTC. Translation gives CASSVGGGSGYNEQFF.

This clonotype was seen repeatedly, ten times or more. The V gene is TRBV29-1, the J gene TRBJ2-1; 8 positions agree with TRBD2. The germline V gene has CDR1 SQVTM and CDR2 ANQGSEA. CDR3 length: 12 residues. This chain's CDR3 is CSASGGRNEQFF. The CDR3 nucleotides read TGCAGTGCGTCGGGGGGGCGGAATGAGCAGTTCTTC.

A few counts support this clonotype. The genes are TRBV3-1 and TRBJ2-1, with D possibly being TRBD1 or TRBD2 (7 bases each). V was shortened by 10 bases and J by 5 bases, with 18 bases between the two germline ends. The CDR3 sequence is 14 residues long. CDR1 is LGHDT, CDR2 YNNKEL, per germline (reference sequence). CDR3 nucleotide sequence: TGTGCCACCGGGGAGGGACAGCCAAACAATGAGCAGTTCTTC. Protein product: CATGEGQPNNEQFF.

This clonotype occurred a few times. The rearrangement joins TRBV12-3 or TRBV12-4 to TRBJ2-2; D remains ambiguous. The CDR3 sequence is 15 residues long. Trimming took 3 bases from V and 5 from J, leaving 13 bases between them. The CDR3 sequence: CASSFGTPPTGELFF. For the CDR3, the DNA is TGTGCCAGCAGTTTTGGCACCCCGCCGACCGGGGAGCTGTTTTTT.

The chain combines TRBV7-9 with TRBJ2-3; 8 bases fit TRBD1. This CDR3 contains 16 residues. CDR1 SEHNR and CDR2 FQNEAQ come from the germline V gene (reference sequence). V shed 0 bases and J 4 bases; nucleotides not matched to a gene: 6. CDR3 protein: CASSLAGQGPPDTQYF. The CDR3 DNA reads as TGTGCCAGCAGCTTAGCAGGACAGGGTCCCCCAGATACGCAGTATTTT.

This clonotype was recorded a few times. The chain links TRBV5-1 to TRBJ2-7; D call uncertain. Germline CDR1 SGHRS, CDR2 YFSETQ. V was trimmed by 0 bases and J by 2 bases, leaving 12 bases between them. The CDR3 has 15 residues. The CDR3, as DNA: TGCGCCAGCAGCTTGGAGATGGGCCCCACCTACGAGCAGTACTTC. Protein: CASSLEMGPTYEQYF.

V gene TRBV20-1 combines with J gene TRBJ1-5; D may be TRBD1 (5 bases). Germline V gene data show CDR1 as DFQATT and CDR2 as SNEGSKA (reference sequence). Trimming pared 0 bases from V and 7 bases from J, leaving 16 bases between. The CDR3 is made up of 15 amino acids. CDR3 in DNA: TGCAGTGCTAGAGATAACAAGGCGCGGGGCCAGCCCCAGCATTTT. Translated: CSARDNKARGQPQHF.

The genes are TRBV7-2 and TRBJ2-7, with D maybe TRBD1 (5 bases). Per germline, CDR1 SGHTA and CDR2 FQGNSA. V was clipped by 1 base and J by 7 bases, with 20 bases between them. The CDR3 runs to 16 residues. CDR3 DNA sequence: TGTGCCAGCAGCTTAGTTGGTAGGACGGACACTACGGAGCAGTACTTC. Translation: CASSLVGRTDTTEQYF.

This clonotype appeared many times. The chain combines TRBV5-1 with TRBJ2-2; TRBD2 matches 8 bases. Looked up from germline, CDR1 is SGHRS and CDR2 is YFSETQ. This CDR3 contains 17 residues. With 4 bases clipped from V and 5 bases from J, the junction kept 13 bases outside the gene matches. The CDR3 reads CASSPLDGGRRTGELFF. The CDR3 DNA sequence: TGCGCCAGCAGCCCCCTCGATGGCGGGAGGCGAACCGGGGAGCTGTTTTTT.

The J gene is TRBJ2-3, the V gene TRBV20-1; 11 bases agree with TRBD2. The V and J ends lost 3 bases and 4 bases, in that order; junction bases with no gene match: 9. Germline lookup yields CDR1 DFQATT and CDR2 SNEGSKA (reference sequence). The CDR3 is 16 residues long. CDR3 coding DNA: TGCAGTGCTAGCCTAGGGCTAGCGGGAGGATCAGATACGCAGTATTTT. This encodes CSASLGLAGGSDTQYF.